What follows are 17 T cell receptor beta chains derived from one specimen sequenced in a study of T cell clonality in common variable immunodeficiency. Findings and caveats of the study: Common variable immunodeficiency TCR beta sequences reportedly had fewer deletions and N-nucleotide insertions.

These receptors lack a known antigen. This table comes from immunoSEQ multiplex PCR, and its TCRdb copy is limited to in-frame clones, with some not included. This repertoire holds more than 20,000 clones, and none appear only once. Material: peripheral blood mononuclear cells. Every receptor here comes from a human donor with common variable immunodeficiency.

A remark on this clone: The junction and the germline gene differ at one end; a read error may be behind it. The sequenced CDR3 bases are TGTACCAGCTCACCAGGAAAACTAGCCTACAATGAG. Amino acid sequence: CTSSPGKLAYNE. The CDR3 as a whole reads CTSSPGKLAYNEQFF. V gene TRBV18 combines with J gene TRBJ2-1, with D possibly TRBD2 on 5 matching bases. Sequencing ends 3 residues short of the CDR3 end; the germline J gene provides the rest. The length of the CDR3 is 15 residues. The V gene's germline CDR1 is KGHSH and CDR2 LQKENI.

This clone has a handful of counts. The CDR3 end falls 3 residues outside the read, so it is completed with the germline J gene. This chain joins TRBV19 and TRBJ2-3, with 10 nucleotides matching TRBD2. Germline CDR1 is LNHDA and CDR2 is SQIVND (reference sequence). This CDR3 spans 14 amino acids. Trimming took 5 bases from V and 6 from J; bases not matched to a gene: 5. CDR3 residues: CASSASGREDTQYF. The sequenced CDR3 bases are TGTGCCAGTAGTGCCAGCGGGAGGGAGGATACG.

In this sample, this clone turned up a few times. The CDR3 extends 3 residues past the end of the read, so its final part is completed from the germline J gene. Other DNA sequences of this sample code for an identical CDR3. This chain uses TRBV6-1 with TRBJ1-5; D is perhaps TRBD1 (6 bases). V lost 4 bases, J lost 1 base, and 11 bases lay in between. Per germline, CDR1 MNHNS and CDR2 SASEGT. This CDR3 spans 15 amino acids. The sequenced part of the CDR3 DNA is TGTGCCAGCAGTGGAAGGACAGACAGCAATCAGCCC. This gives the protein CASSGRTDSNQP. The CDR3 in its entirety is CASSGRTDSNQPQHF.

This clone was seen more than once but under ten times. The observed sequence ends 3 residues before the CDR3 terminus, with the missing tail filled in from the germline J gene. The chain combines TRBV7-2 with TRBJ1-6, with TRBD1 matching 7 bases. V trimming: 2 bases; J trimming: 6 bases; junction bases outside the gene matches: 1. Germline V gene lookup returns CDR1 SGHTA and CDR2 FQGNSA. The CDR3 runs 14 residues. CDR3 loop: CASSLSGGNSPLHF. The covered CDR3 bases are TGTGCCAGCAGCTTATCAGGGGGTAATTCACCC.

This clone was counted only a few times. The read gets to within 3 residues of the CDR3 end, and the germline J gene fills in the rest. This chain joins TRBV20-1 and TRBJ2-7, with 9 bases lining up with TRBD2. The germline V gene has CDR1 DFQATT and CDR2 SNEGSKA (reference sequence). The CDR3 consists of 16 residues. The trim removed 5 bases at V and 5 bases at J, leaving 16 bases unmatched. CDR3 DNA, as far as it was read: TGCAGTGCTCCCAAACCCCTTAGCGGGAGAAGGGACGAG. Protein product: CSAPKPLSGRRDE. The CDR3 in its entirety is CSAPKPLSGRRDEQYF.

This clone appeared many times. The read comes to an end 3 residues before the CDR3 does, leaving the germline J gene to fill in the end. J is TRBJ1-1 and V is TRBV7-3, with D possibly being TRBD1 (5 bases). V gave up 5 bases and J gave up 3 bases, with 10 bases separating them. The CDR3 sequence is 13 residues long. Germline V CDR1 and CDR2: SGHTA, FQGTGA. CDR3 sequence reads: CASSQGLDTEAFF. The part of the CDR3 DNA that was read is TGTGCCAGCAGCCAGGGTCTCGACACTGAA. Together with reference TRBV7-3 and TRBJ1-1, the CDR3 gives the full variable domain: GAGVSQTPSNKVTEKGKYVELRCDPISGHTALYWYRQSLGQGPEFLIYFQGTGAADDSGLPNDRFFAVRPEGSVSTLKIQRTERGDSAVYLCASSQGLDTEAFFGQGTRLTVV.

The covered CDR3 bases are TGTGCCTGGCGTGGGCGGGGGCTCTTTTCCTACGAG. Encoded protein: CAWRGRGLFSYE. The whole CDR3 region reads CAWRGRGLFSYEQYF. V usage is TRBV30 and J usage is TRBJ2-7, with a weak D call TRBD2 (7 bases). Sequencing ends 3 residues short of the CDR3 end; the germline J gene provides the rest. V was shortened by 5 bases and J by 1 base, with 18 bases between the two germline ends. The CDR3 sequence is 15 residues long. Germline V gene lookup returns CDR1 GTSNPN and CDR2 SVGIG (reference sequence).

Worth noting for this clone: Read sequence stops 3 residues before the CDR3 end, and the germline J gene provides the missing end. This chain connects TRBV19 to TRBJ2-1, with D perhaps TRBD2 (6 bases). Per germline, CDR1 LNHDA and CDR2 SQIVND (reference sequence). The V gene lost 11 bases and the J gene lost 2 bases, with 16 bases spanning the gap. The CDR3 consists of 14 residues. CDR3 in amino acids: CAAGTLAPYNEQFF. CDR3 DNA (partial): TGTGCCGCCGGGACTCTCGCCCCCTACAATGAG.

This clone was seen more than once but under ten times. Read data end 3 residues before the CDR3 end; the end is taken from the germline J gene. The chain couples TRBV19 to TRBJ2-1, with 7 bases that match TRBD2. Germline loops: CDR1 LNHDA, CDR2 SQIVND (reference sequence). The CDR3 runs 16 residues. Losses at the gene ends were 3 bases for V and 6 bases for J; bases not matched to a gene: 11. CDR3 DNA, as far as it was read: TGTGCCAGTAGTATGTCCCGCGGGAGAGGATCCAATGAG. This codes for CASSMSRGRGSNE. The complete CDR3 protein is CASSMSRGRGSNEQFF.

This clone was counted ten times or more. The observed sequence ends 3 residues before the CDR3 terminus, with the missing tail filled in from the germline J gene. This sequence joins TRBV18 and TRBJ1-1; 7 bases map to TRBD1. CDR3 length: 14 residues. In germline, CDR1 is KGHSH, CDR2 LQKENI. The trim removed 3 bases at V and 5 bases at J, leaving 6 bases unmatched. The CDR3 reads CASSPTGSGTEAFF. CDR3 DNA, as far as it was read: TGTGCCAGCTCACCGACAGGGAGCGGGACTGAA.

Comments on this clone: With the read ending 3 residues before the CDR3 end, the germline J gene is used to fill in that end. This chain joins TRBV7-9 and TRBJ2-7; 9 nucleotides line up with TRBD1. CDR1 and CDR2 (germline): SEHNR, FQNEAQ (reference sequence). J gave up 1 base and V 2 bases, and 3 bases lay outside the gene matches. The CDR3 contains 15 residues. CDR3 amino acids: CASSLPGTGSYEQYF. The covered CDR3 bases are TGTGCCAGCAGCTTACCCGGGACAGGGTCCTACGAG. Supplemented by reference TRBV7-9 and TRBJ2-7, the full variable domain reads DTGVSQNPRHKITKRGQNVTFRCDPISEHNRLYWYRQTLGQGPEFLTYFQNEAQLEKSRLLSDRFSAERPKGSFSTLEIQRTEQGDSAMYLCASSLPGTGSYEQYFGPGTRLTVT.

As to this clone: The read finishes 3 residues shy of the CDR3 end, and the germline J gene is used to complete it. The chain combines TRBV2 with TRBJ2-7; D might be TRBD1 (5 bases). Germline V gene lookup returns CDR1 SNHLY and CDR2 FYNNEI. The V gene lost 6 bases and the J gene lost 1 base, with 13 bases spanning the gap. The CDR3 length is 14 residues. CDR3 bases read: TGTGCCAGCAGGGAACAGGCCTCATCCTACGAG. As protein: CASREQASSYE. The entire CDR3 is CASREQASSYEQYF.

The sequenced part of the CDR3 DNA is TGTGCCAGCAGCTTAGGAGCGGGAGACTATGAG. This codes for CASSLGAGDYE. The whole CDR3 sequence is CASSLGAGDYEQFF. The rearrangement links TRBV7-9 to TRBJ2-1; the match to TRBD2 covers 8 bases. The read finishes 3 residues shy of the CDR3 end, and the germline J gene is used to complete it. The CDR3 is 14 residues long. Germline lookup yields CDR1 SEHNR and CDR2 FQNEAQ (reference sequence). V lost 1 base and J lost 8; bases outside the gene matches: 4. Complete variable domain (other parts from reference TRBV7-9 and TRBJ2-1): DTGVSQNPRHKITKRGQNVTFRCDPISEHNRLYWYRQTLGQGPEFLTYFQNEAQLEKSRLLSDRFSAERPKGSFSTLEIQRTEQGDSAMYLCASSLGAGDYEQFFGPGTRLTVL.

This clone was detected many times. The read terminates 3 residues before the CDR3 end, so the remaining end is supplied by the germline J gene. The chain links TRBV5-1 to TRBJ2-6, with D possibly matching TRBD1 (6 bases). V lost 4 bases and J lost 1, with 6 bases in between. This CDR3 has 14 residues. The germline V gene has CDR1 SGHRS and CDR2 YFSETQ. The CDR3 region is CASSTGSGANVLTF. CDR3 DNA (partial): TGCGCCAGCAGCACAGGGTCTGGGGCCAACGTC.

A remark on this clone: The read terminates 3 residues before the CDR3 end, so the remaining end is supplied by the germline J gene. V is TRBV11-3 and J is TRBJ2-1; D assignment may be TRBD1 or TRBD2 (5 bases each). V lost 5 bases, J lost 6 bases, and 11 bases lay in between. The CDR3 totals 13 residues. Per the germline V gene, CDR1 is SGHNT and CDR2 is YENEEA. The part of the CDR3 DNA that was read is TGTGCCAGCAGCCCGCAGAGGGGCAATGAG. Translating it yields CASSPQRGNE. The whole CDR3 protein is CASSPQRGNEQFF.

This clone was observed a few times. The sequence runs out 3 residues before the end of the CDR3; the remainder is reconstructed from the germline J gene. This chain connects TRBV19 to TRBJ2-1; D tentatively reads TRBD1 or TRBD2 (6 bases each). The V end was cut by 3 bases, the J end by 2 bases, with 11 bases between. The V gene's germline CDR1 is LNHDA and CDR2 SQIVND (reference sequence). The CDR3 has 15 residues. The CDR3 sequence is CASSMQGRTYNEQFF. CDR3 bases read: TGTGCCAGTAGTATGCAGGGGAGGACCTACAATGAG.

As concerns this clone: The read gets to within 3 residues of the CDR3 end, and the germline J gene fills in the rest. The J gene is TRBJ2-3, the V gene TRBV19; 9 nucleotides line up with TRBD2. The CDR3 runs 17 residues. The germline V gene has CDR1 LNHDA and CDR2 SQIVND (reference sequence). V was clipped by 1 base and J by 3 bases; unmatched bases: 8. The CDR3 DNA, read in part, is TGTGCCAGTAGTATAGGGTCTAGCGGGATGGGGACAGATACG. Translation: CASSIGSSGMGTDT. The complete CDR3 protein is CASSIGSSGMGTDTQYF. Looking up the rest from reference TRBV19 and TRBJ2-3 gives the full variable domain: DGGITQSPKYLFRKEGQNVTLSCEQNLNHDAMYWYRQDPGQGLRLIYYSQIVNDFQKGDIAEGYSVSREKKESFPLTVTSAQKNPTAFYLCASSIGSSGMGTDTQYFGPGTRLTVL.